This paragraph covers one T cell receptor beta chain sequence. The antigen remains undetermined. The data derive from a study of cytomegalovirus exposure and HLA in healthy donors. Study findings and constraints: Subsequent analysis found a tendency for first-cohort TCR clusters to co-occur within the 95 to 150 validation repertoires.

Assay used: immunoSEQ multiplex PCR; TCRdb lists only in-frame clones, some missing. The sample records roughly 150,000 clones, approximately 91% being singletons. Trimming removed 3 bases at V and 4 bases at J, with 7 bases between. Germline V gives CDR1 KGHSH, CDR2 LQKENI. The CDR3 is 13 residues long. The specimen sequenced was PBMCs. The clonotype was recovered from a woman under 30 in good health and CMV-seropositive. The chain recombines TRBV18 with TRBJ1-5; no reliable D call. The CDR3 DNA sequence: TGTGCCAGCTCACCTGACGGGAATCAGCCCCAGCATTTT. This codes for CASSPDGNQPQHF.